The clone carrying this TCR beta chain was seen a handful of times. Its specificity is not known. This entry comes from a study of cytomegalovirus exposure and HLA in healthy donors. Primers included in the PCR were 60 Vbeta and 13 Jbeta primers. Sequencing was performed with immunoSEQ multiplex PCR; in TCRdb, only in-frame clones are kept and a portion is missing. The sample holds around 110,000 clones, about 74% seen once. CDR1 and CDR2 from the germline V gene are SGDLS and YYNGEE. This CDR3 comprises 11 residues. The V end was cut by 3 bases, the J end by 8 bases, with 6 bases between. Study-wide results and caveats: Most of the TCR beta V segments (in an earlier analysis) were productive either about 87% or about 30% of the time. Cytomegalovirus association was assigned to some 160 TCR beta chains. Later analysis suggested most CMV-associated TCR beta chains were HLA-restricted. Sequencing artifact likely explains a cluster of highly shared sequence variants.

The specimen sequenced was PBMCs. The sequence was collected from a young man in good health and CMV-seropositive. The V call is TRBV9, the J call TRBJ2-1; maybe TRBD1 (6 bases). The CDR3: CASSEGDEQFF. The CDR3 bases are TGTGCCAGCAGCGAGGGGGATGAGCAGTTCTTC.